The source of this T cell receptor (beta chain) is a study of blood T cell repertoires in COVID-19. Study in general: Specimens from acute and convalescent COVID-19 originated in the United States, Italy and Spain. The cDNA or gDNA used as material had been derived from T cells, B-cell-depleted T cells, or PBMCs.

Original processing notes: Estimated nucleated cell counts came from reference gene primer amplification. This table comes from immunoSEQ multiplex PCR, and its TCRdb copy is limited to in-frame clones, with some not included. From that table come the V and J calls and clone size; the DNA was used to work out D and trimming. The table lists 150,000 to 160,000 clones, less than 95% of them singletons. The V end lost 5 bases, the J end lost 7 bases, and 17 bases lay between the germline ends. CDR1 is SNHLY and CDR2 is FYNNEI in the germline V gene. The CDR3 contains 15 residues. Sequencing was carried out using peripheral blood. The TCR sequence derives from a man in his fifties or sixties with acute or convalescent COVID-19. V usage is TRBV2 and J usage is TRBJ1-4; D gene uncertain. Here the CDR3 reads CASSQNPGAGEKLFF. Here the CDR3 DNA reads TGTGCCAGCAGTCAAAACCCGGGAGCCGGTGAAAAACTGTTTTTT.